This entry concerns a single T cell receptor (beta chain). Method: immunoSEQ multiplex PCR; TCRdb's copy keeps in-frame clones and lacks some. Among over 150,000 clones listed, roughly 94% were seen once. The CDR3 consists of 15 residues. V shed 2 bases, J shed 3 bases, and the junction held 1 base outside the gene matches. Per the germline V gene, CDR1 is SGHVS and CDR2 is FNYEAQ. These data come from a study of control samples from healthy donors and cancer patients. The receptor was isolated from a woman aged 18-29 years in good health. Sequenced material: blood. This rearrangement joins TRBV7-6 to TRBJ1-4, with 9 positions matching TRBD1. CDR3 coding DNA: TGTGCCAGCAGCTTAAGGACAGGGGCTAATGAAAAACTGTTTTTT. It specifies CASSLRTGANEKLFF.